A few counts support the clone carrying this T cell receptor (beta chain). No antigen is known for it. This sample stems from a study of cytomegalovirus exposure and HLA in healthy donors. A multiplex PCR was run with 60 Vbeta primers and 13 Jbeta primers. TCRdb keeps only in-frame clones here, not all; method: immunoSEQ multiplex PCR. The data contain approximately 270,000 clones, 80% of them singletons. The CDR3 contains 17 residues. The germline V gene has CDR1 MNHEY and CDR2 SMNVEV (reference sequence). J gave up 5 bases and V 4 bases, and 10 bases lay outside the gene matches. Points from the study as a whole: Links to common viral pathogens appeared, in a later analysis, for several of the most significant clusters. A link between a missense DCLRE1C variant and TCR beta V- and J-gene trimming emerged from a later analysis.

The receptor was isolated from a girl aged 2-10 years in good health and CMV-seronegative. The sample taken for sequencing was PBMCs. The chain employs TRBV27 and TRBJ2-5, with 13 bases matching TRBD2. CDR3 residues: CASSSYKGTSGTETQYF. The CDR3 nucleotides read TGTGCCAGCAGTTCATACAAGGGGACTAGCGGGACCGAGACCCAGTACTTC.